The 21 T cell receptor beta chains presented below share a single source sample, sequenced in a study of blood T cell repertoires in COVID-19. Method: immunoSEQ multiplex PCR; TCRdb's copy keeps in-frame clones and lacks some. The table records 90,000 or so clones, 86% of them present only once. The sample consisted of peripheral blood. All receptors come from a man at least 80 years old with active or convalescent COVID-19.

The V and J genes are TRBV2 and TRBJ1-6, with 10 nucleotides matching TRBD1. Trimming removed 6 bases from V and 5 bases from J; junction bases left unmatched: 10. The length of the CDR3 is 17 residues. Germline CDR1 SNHLY, CDR2 FYNNEI. DNA for the CDR3: TGTGCCAGCAGGGAGGGACAGGGGAATCGGAATAATTCACCCCTCCACTTT. Translated, it gives CASREGQGNRNNSPLHF.

This chain connects TRBV27 to TRBJ2-1; D not certain. V lost 3 bases to trimming and J lost 5 bases, with 11 bases between them. CDR1 is MNHEY and CDR2 is SMNVEV in the germline V gene (reference sequence). The CDR3 sequence is 14 residues long. CDR3 region: CASSFSRINNEQFF. The CDR3 nucleotides read TGTGCCAGCAGTTTTAGCCGGATTAACAATGAGCAGTTCTTC.

This clone was seen only once. This chain connects TRBV5-8 to TRBJ1-2; D gene ambiguous. The germline V gene has CDR1 SGHTS and CDR2 YDEGEE. V was pared by 5 bases and J by 7 bases, with 12 bases between. The CDR3 is 12 amino acids. CDR3 coding DNA: TGTGCCAGCAGGGAGGGCGTTTCTGGCTACACCTTC. Protein product: CASREGVSGYTF.

The chain is built from TRBV9 and TRBJ2-7; D gene unclear. Trimming left V 6 bases short and J 0 bases short, with 19 bases between. Germline loops: CDR1 SGDLS, CDR2 YYNGEE. The CDR3 spans 16 residues. The CDR3 DNA reads TGTGCCAGCATCAACCGACGTCTGCGGAGCTCCTACGAGCAGTACTTC. Protein: CASINRRLRSSYEQYF.

The chain employs TRBV4-1 and TRBJ2-3, with TRBD2 matching over 7 bases. Germline loops: CDR1 MGHRA, CDR2 YSYEKL. V was clipped by 1 base and J by 6 bases; unmatched bases: 10. The CDR3 totals 16 residues. For the CDR3, the DNA is TGCGCCAGCAGCCAAGTCTTGGGCGGGAGTTCCGATACGCAGTATTTT. Translation: CASSQVLGGSSDTQYF.

This sequence joins TRBV12-3 or TRBV12-4 and TRBJ2-7, with D maybe TRBD2 (5 bases). Deletions cut 5 bases from V and 6 bases from J, with 11 bases between. The CDR3 sequence is 12 residues long. Here the CDR3 reads CASSGSSSEQYF. CDR3 nucleotides: TGTGCCAGCAGTGGGAGCTCGTCCGAGCAGTACTTC.

The chain joins TRBV9 to TRBJ1-2; 8 bases are shared with TRBD1. Trimming at V came to 4 bases and at J to 7 bases, leaving 12 bases not matched to a gene. The CDR3 is 15 residues long. Germline V CDR1 and CDR2: SGDLS, YYNGEE. For the CDR3, the DNA is TGTGCCAGCAGCACGCGACAGGGGCAAATCCCTGGCTACACCTTC. Translation: CASSTRQGQIPGYTF.

V usage is TRBV5-1 and J usage is TRBJ2-6; D uncertain. Germline CDR1 SGHRS, CDR2 YFSETQ. The CDR3 spans 14 residues. V was trimmed by 0 bases and J by 4 bases, leaving 5 bases between them. CDR3: CASSLGGGANVLTF. For the CDR3, the DNA is TGCGCCAGCAGCTTGGGTGGCGGGGCCAACGTCCTGACTTTC.

The chain carries TRBV19 and TRBJ1-5, with D possibly matching TRBD1 (5 bases). CDR3 size: 16 residues. CDR1 and CDR2 from the germline V gene are LNHDA and SQIVND (reference sequence). Trimming left V 3 bases short and J 3 bases short, with 15 bases between. CDR3 DNA sequence: TGTGCCAGTAGTATTCTAACAGGTTCATTCAATCAGCCCCAGCATTTT. Its protein product is CASSILTGSFNQPQHF.

The CDR3 loop is CASSPLMNTEAFF. DNA for the CDR3: TGCGCCAGCAGCCCACTGATGAACACTGAAGCTTTCTTT. The J gene is TRBJ1-1, the V gene TRBV4-3; D is ambiguous. Germline-derived CDR1 and CDR2 are LGHNA and YSLEER. CDR3 length: 13 residues. Trimming removed 4 bases at V and 0 bases at J, with 6 bases between.

V and J are TRBV14 and TRBJ2-1, with no clear D. CDR1 SGHDN and CDR2 FVKESK come from the germline V gene. The V and J ends lost 2 bases and 0 bases respectively, with 26 bases between them. The CDR3 is made up of 21 amino acids. This CDR3 is CASSQTPTASPSRSSYNEQFF. DNA of the CDR3: TGTGCCAGCAGCCAAACTCCCACGGCTAGTCCTAGTCGAAGCTCCTACAATGAGCAGTTCTTC.

The rearrangement uses TRBV7-9 and TRBJ2-3, with 14 bases that match TRBD2. This CDR3 has 15 amino acids. Germline V CDR1 and CDR2: SEHNR, FQNEAQ (reference sequence). V trimming: 5 bases; J trimming: 8 bases; junction bases outside the gene matches: 6. CDR3 coding DNA: TGTGCCAGCAGCCAGACTAGCGGGAGGGCCGCTACGCAGTATTTT. Residues: CASSQTSGRAATQYF.

In this sample, this clone turned up a few times. The chain joins TRBV18 to TRBJ2-7; 9 bases agree with TRBD1. The germline gives CDR1 KGHSH, CDR2 LQKENI. CDR3 length equals 17 residues. With V trimmed by 2 bases and J by 2 bases, 10 bases remained unmatched. The CDR3 region has the DNA TGTGCCAGCTCACCAAACCTTCCGGGACAGGGAGCCTACGAGCAGTACTTC. Translated, it gives CASSPNLPGQGAYEQYF.

The rearrangement joins TRBV19 to TRBJ2-1; possibly TRBD2 for D (5 bases). CDR1 and CDR2 (germline): LNHDA, SQIVND (reference sequence). Trimming left V 5 bases short and J 12 bases short, with 14 bases between. The CDR3 is made up of 12 amino acids. The CDR3 DNA sequence: TGTGCCAGTAGTGCTGAGCTAGCACGGCAGTTCTTC. It yields the protein CASSAELARQFF.

The chain recombines TRBV6-1 with TRBJ2-3; tentatively, D is TRBD2 (6 bases). Germline assignment: CDR1 MNHNS and CDR2 SASEGT. V was shortened by 0 bases and J by 3 bases, with 10 bases between the two germline ends. The CDR3 is made up of 15 amino acids. CDR3: CASSEAGGPTDTQYF. CDR3 nucleotide sequence: TGTGCCAGCAGTGAAGCGGGGGGTCCTACAGATACGCAGTATTTT.

V gene TRBV28 combines with J gene TRBJ2-3; D possibly corresponds to TRBD1 (6 bases). V lost 5 bases and J lost 4, with 22 bases in between. Germline-derived CDR1 and CDR2 are MDHEN and SYDVKM. CDR3 length equals 17 residues. The CDR3 nucleotides read TGTGCCAGCAGTAACCTGGACAGTCCCCCTAGGGCAGATACGCAGTATTTT. Translation: CASSNLDSPPRADTQYF.

The chain has TRBV6-5 and TRBJ1-1; no definite D call. Germline V gives CDR1 MNHEY, CDR2 SVGAGI. This CDR3 contains 13 residues. The ends were cut back, 6 bases at V and 0 bases at J, with 8 bases in the middle. The CDR3: CASSPPLNTEAFF. DNA of the CDR3: TGTGCCAGCAGCCCCCCATTGAACACTGAAGCTTTCTTT.

The chain is built from TRBV7-6 and TRBJ2-7, with 7 positions matching TRBD2. The J segment lost 3 bases and the V segment lost 1 base, leaving 6 bases of the junction unmatched. The CDR3 sequence is 15 residues long. CDR1 SGHVS and CDR2 FNYEAQ come from the germline V gene. In nucleotides, the CDR3 is TGTGCCAGCAGCTTAGGCGCCGGGGGGAACTACGAGCAGTACTTC. As protein: CASSLGAGGNYEQYF.

The chain uses TRBV2 and TRBJ2-5, with a weak D call TRBD2 (6 bases). Germline V lookup: CDR1 SNHLY, CDR2 FYNNEI. There are 14 residues in the CDR3. V was pared by 2 bases and J by 5 bases, with 12 bases between. CDR3: CASSERRVGETQYF. CDR3 bases: TGTGCCAGCAGTGAAAGGAGGGTGGGTGAGACCCAGTACTTC.

The chain uses TRBV2 and TRBJ2-1; 7 nucleotides align to TRBD2. V trimming: 3 bases; J trimming: 9 bases; junction bases outside the gene matches: 11. This CDR3 comprises 15 residues. Germline-derived CDR1 and CDR2 are SNHLY and FYNNEI. Written as DNA, the CDR3 is TGTGCCAGCAGTGATGGAGCGGGGCGGGCGGTTGAGCAGTTCTTC. It yields the protein CASSDGAGRAVEQFF.

The V call is TRBV7-6, the J call TRBJ1-3; D is ambiguous. CDR3 length: 17 amino acids. Germline V gives CDR1 SGHVS, CDR2 FNYEAQ. V lost 1 base and J 0 bases, leaving 13 bases between the germline ends. DNA of the CDR3: TGTGCCAGCAGCTTAGATAGCAGATCTTACTCTGGAAACACCATATATTTT. Its translation: CASSLDSRSYSGNTIYF. The full variable domain, with the rest looked up from reference TRBV7-6 and TRBJ1-3, is GAGVSQSPRYKVTKRGQDVALRCDPISGHVSLYWYRQALGQGPEFLTYFNYEAQQDKSGLPNDRFSAERPEGSISTLTIQRTEQRDSAMYRCASSLDSRSYSGNTIYFGEGSWLTVV.